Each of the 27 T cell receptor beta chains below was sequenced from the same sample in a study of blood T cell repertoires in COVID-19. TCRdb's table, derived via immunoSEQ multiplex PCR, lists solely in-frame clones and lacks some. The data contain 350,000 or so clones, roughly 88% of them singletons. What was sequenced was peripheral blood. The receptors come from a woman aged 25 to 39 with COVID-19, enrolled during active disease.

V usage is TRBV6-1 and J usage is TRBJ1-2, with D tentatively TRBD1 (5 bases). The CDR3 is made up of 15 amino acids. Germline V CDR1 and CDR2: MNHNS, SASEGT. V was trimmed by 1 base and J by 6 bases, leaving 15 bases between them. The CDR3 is CASSEGWGREDGYTF. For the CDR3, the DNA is TGTGCCAGCAGTGAAGGATGGGGGAGGGAGGATGGCTACACCTTC.

The CDR3 protein is CASSIAGRGPEGDTQYF. The CDR3 DNA sequence: TGTGCCAGTAGTATAGCAGGGCGGGGGCCTGAGGGAGATACGCAGTATTTT. The V gene is TRBV19, the J gene TRBJ2-3, with a weak D call TRBD2 (7 bases). V lost 1 base and J 5 bases, leaving 19 bases between the germline ends. Germline assignment: CDR1 LNHDA and CDR2 SQIVND (reference sequence). The CDR3 covers 17 residues.

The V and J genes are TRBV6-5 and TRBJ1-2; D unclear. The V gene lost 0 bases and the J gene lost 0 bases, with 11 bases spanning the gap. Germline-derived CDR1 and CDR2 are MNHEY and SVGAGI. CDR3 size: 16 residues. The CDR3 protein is CASSYSRGVPNYGYTF. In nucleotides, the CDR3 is TGTGCCAGCAGTTACTCGAGAGGTGTGCCTAACTATGGCTACACCTTC.

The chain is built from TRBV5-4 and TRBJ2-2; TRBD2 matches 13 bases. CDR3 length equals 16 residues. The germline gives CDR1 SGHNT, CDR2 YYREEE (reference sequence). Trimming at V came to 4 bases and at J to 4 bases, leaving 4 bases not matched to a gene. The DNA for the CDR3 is TGTGCCAGCAGCGCTGGACTAGCGGGAGTCACCGGGGAGCTGTTTTTT. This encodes CASSAGLAGVTGELFF.

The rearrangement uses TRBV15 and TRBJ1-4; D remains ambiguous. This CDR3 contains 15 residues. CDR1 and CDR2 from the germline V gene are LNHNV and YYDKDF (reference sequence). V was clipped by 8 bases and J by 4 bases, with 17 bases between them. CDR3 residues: CATAQSFTLNEKLFF. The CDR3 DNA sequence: TGTGCCACCGCACAGTCCTTTACCCTTAATGAAAAACTGTTTTTT.

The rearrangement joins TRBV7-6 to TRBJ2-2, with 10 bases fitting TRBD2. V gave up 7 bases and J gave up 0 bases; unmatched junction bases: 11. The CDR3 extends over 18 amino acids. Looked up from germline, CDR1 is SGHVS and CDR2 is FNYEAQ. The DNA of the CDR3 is TGTGCCAGCACCCCTGGCCTAGCGGGGGCCACGAACACCGGGGAGCTGTTTTTT. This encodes CASTPGLAGATNTGELFF.

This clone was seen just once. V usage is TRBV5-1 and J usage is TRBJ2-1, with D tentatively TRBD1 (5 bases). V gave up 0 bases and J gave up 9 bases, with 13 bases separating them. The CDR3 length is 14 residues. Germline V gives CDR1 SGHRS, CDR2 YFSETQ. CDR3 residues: CASSLDAGPTEQFF. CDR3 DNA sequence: TGCGCCAGCAGCTTGGACGCAGGGCCTACTGAGCAGTTCTTC. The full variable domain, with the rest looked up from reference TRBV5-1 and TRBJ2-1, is KAGVTQTPRYLIKTRGQQVTLSCSPISGHRSVSWYQQTPGQGLQFLFEYFSETQRNKGNFPGRFSGRQFSNSRSEMNVSTLELGDSALYLCASSLDAGPTEQFFGPGTRLTVL.

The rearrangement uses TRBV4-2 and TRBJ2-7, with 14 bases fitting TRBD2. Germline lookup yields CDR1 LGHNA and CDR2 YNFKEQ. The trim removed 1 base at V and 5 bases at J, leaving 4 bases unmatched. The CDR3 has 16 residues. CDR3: CASSQGLAGGYDEQYF. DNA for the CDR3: TGTGCCAGCAGCCAAGGACTAGCGGGGGGGTACGACGAGCAGTACTTC.

CDR3 protein: CASSDIFVEQFF. The CDR3 coding sequence is TGTGCCAGCAGCGACATTTTCGTTGAGCAGTTCTTC. The chain combines TRBV7-9 with TRBJ2-1; unclear D gene. The CDR3 is 12 amino acids. From germline, CDR1 is SEHNR and CDR2 FQNEAQ (reference sequence). The V end lost 5 bases, the J end lost 9 bases, and 11 bases lay between the germline ends. Filled out from reference TRBV7-9 and TRBJ2-1, the complete variable domain reads DTGVSQNPRHKITKRGQNVTFRCDPISEHNRLYWYRQTLGQGPEFLTYFQNEAQLEKSRLLSDRFSAERPKGSFSTLEIQRTEQGDSAMYLCASSDIFVEQFFGPGTRLTVL.

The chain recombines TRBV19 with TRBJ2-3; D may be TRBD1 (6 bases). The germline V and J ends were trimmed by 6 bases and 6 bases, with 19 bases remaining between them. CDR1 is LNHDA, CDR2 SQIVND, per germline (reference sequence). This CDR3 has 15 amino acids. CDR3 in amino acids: CASRETGPSIDTQYF. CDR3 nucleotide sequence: TGTGCCAGTAGGGAAACAGGGCCCTCAATCGATACGCAGTATTTT.

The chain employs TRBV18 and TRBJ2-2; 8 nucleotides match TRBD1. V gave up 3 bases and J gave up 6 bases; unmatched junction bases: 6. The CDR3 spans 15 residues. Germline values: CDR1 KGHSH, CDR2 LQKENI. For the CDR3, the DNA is TGTGCCAGCTCACCCCGGACAGGGACCGCCGGGGAGCTGTTTTTT. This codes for CASSPRTGTAGELFF.

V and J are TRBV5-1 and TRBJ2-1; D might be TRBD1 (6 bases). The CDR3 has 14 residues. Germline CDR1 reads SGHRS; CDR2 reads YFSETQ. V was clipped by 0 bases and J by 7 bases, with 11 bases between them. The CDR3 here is CASSLGGTPNEQFF. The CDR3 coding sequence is TGCGCCAGCAGCTTGGGAGGGACACCAAATGAGCAGTTCTTC.

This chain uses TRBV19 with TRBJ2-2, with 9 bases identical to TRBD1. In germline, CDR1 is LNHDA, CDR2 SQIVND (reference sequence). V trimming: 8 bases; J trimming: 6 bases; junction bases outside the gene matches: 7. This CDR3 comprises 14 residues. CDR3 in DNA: TGTGCCAGTCTTACAGGGGGCGCGTCCGGGGAGCTGTTTTTT. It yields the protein CASLTGGASGELFF.

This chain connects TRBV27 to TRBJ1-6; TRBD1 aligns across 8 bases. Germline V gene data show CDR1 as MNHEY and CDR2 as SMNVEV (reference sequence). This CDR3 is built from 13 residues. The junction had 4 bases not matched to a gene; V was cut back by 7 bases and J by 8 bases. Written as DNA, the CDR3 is TGTGCCAGCATGGACAGGGAGTATTCACCCCTCCACTTT. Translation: CASMDREYSPLHF.

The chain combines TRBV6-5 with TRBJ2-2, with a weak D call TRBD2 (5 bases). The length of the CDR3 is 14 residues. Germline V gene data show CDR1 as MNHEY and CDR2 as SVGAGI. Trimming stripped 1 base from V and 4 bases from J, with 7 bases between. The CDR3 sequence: CASSYFRGTGELFF. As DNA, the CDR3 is TGTGCCAGCAGTTACTTCCGGGGCACCGGGGAGCTGTTTTTT.

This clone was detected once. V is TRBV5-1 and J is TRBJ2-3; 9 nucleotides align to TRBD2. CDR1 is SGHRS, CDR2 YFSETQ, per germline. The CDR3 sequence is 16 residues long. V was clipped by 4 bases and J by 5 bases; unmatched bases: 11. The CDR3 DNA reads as TGCGCCAGCAGCCCGGGGACGGGACTAGCTGTAGATACGCAGTATTTT. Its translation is CASSPGTGLAVDTQYF.

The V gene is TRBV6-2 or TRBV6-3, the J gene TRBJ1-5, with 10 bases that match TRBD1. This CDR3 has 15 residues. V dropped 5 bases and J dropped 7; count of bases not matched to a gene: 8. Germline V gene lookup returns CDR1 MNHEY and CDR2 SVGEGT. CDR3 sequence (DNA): TGTGCCAGCAGTCCGACAGGGGGCTTTATCCAGCCCCAGCATTTT. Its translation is CASSPTGGFIQPQHF.

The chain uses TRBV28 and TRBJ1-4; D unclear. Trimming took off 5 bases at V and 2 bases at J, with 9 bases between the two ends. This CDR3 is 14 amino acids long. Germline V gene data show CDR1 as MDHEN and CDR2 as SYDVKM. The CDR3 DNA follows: TGTGCCAGCAGTAAGGGAGGTACTAATGAAAAACTGTTTTTT. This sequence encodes CASSKGGTNEKLFF.

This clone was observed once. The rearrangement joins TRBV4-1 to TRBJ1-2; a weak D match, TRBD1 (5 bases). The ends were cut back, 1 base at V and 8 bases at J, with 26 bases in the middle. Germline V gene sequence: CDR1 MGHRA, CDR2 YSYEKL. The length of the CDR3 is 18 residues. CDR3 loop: CASSQAGGGKGVSSGYTF. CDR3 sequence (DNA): TGCGCCAGCAGCCAAGCCGGGGGAGGGAAAGGGGTCTCGAGCGGCTACACCTTC.

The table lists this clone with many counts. CDR3 nucleotide sequence: TGTGCCAGCAGCCAAGAGCCCTCCGGCGGATCAGAGACCCAGTACTTC. This sequence encodes CASSQEPSGGSETQYF. The rearrangement joins TRBV4-2 to TRBJ2-5, with no clear D. V lost 0 bases and J lost 4, with 15 bases in between. The V gene's germline CDR1 is LGHNA and CDR2 YNFKEQ. The CDR3 loop spans 16 amino acids.

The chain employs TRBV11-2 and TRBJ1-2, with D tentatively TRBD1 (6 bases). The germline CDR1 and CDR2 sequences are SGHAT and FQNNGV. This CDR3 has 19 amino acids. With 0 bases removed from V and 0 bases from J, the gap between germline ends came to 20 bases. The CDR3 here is CASSLDRRKTGKTNYGYTF. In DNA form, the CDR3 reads TGTGCCAGCAGCTTAGACAGGCGAAAGACAGGAAAAACTAACTATGGCTACACCTTC. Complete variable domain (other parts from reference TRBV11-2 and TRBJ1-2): EAGVAQSPRYKIIEKRQSVAFWCNPISGHATLYWYQQILGQGPKLLIQFQNNGVVDDSQLPKDRFSAERLKGVDSTLKIQPAKLEDSAVYLCASSLDRRKTGKTNYGYTFGSGTRLTVV.

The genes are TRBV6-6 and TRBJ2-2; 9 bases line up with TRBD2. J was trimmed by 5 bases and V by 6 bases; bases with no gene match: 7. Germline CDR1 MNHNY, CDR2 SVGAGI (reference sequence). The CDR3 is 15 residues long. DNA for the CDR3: TGTGCCAGCAGCCACGAGGGACTAGCAACCGGGGAGCTGTTTTTT. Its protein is CASSHEGLATGELFF.

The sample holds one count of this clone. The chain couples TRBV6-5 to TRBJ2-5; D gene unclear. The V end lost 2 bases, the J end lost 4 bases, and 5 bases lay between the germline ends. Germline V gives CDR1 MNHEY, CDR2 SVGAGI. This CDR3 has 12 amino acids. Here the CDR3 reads CASSYGGETQYF. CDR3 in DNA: TGTGCCAGCAGTTACGGCGGAGAGACCCAGTACTTC.

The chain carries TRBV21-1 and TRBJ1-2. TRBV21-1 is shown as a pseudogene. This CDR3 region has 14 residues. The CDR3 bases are TGTGCCAGCAGCAAAAGAGGCGGCCCCTATGGCTACACCTTC. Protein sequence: CASSKRGGPYGYTF.

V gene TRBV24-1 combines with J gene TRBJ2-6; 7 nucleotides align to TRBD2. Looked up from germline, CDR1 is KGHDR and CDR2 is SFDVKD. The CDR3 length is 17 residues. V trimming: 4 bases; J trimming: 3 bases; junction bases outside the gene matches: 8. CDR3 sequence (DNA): TGTGCCACCAGTGACCCAGGGAGGGGAGATGGGGCCAACGTCCTGACTTTC. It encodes CATSDPGRGDGANVLTF.

This chain's CDR3 is CASSPSIRGYTF. The CDR3 nucleotides read TGTGCCAGCAGCCCGAGTATTCGGGGCTACACCTTC. The rearrangement uses TRBV28 and TRBJ1-2; D uncertain. The V and J ends lost 6 bases and 8 bases respectively, with 13 bases between them. Looked up from germline, CDR1 is MDHEN and CDR2 is SYDVKM. CDR3 length: 12 residues.

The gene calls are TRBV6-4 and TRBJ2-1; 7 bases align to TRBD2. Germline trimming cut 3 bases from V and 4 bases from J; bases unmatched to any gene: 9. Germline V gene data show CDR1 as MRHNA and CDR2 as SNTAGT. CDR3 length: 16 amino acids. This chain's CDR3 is CASSERPLGGYNEQFF. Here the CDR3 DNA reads TGTGCCAGCAGTGAACGCCCTCTGGGGGGGTACAATGAGCAGTTCTTC.